This is a list of T cell receptor beta chains from one sample in a study of OX40 agonist ivuxolimab in advanced cancers. Data came from immunoSEQ multiplex PCR; TCRdb stores just in-frame clones and leaves some out. The table records 42,000 or so clones, 85% to 90% of them present only once. Sequenced material: CD4+ or CD8+ T cells sorted from blood, taken in a trial of the OX40 agonist ivuxolimab. All receptors derive from an adult with an advanced solid tumor such as melanoma, head and neck, liver or kidney cancer. Both conserved end residues are part of each CDR3. Each record gives: V gene, J gene, CDR3 protein.

V: TRBV18; J: TRBJ2-1; CDR3: CASSPKLTGDSYNEQFF
V: TRBV6-1; J: TRBJ2-5; CDR3: CASSDKQGDQETQYF
V: TRBV6-1; J: TRBJ1-1; CDR3: CASSEGGSTEAFF
V: TRBV7-8; J: TRBJ1-4; CDR3: CASSYRDRVEKLFF
V: TRBV28; J: TRBJ1-1; CDR3: CASSYLREMNTEAFF
V: TRBV11-2; J: TRBJ1-2; CDR3: CASSLEGYGYTF
V: TRBV6-1; J: TRBJ2-7; CDR3: CASSLPGTSDYEQYF
V: TRBV7-9; J: TRBJ2-3; CDR3: CASSLLSGGEDTQYF
V: TRBV30; J: TRBJ1-1; CDR3: CAWSGVPTEAFF
V: TRBV7-9; J: TRBJ2-2; CDR3: CASSFMDGNTGELFF
V: TRBV11-2; J: TRBJ2-1; CDR3: CASSLRRGQGAGNEQFF
V: TRBV4-2; J: TRBJ2-7; CDR3: CASSPEGTLSYEQYF
V: TRBV7-8; J: TRBJ1-2; CDR3: CASSLDRTNYGYTF
V: TRBV5-1; J: TRBJ2-7; CDR3: CASSPDWTVTYEQYF
V: TRBV2; J: TRBJ2-7; CDR3: CASSKDLSYEQYF
V: TRBV14; J: TRBJ2-2; CDR3: CASSQARGGELFF
V: TRBV9; J: TRBJ2-5; CDR3: CASSVGTEKTQYF
V: TRBV29-1; J: TRBJ2-1; CDR3: CSVVPAGASSYNEQFF
V: TRBV4-1; J: TRBJ2-1; CDR3: CASSQTSGGPNEQFF
V: TRBV7-2; J: TRBJ2-3; CDR3: CASSLVAGGASDTQYF
V: TRBV4-1; J: TRBJ2-7; CDR3: CASSQVPGQGAGEQYF
V: TRBV30; J: TRBJ2-1; CDR3: CAQGPVAGGWNEQFF
V: TRBV10-2; J: TRBJ1-4; CDR3: CASSVGSEKLFF
V: TRBV4-1; J: TRBJ2-1; CDR3: CASSHGAGGYNEQFF